The 8 T cell receptor beta chains below come from one sample, sequenced in a study of cytomegalovirus exposure and HLA in healthy donors. A multiplex PCR was run with 60 Vbeta primers and 13 Jbeta primers. TCRdb's table, derived via immunoSEQ multiplex PCR, lists solely in-frame clones and lacks some. Of about 140,000 clones in the sample, under 85% were seen once. Source material: PBMCs. These receptors all come from a man aged 18 to 35 in good health and CMV-seronegative.

In its sample, this clone was seen a few times. The chain is built from TRBV4-1 and TRBJ2-2; weak D call: TRBD1 (5 bases). Germline V lookup: CDR1 MGHRA, CDR2 YSYEKL. Trimming removed 4 bases at V and 4 bases at J, with 16 bases between. CDR3 length equals 16 residues. CDR3 sequence: CASSRTWLASTGELFF. The DNA of the CDR3 is TGCGCCAGCAGCCGGACATGGTTGGCCAGCACCGGGGAGCTGTTTTTT.

The V call is TRBV5-4, the J call TRBJ1-1; TRBD1 agrees at 7 bases. This CDR3 has 16 residues. With V trimmed by 4 bases and J by 0 bases, 9 bases remained unmatched. Germline lookup yields CDR1 SGHNT and CDR2 YYREEE (reference sequence). This CDR3 reads CASSRGDSNLNTEAFF. CDR3 sequence (DNA): TGTGCCAGCAGCCGAGGGGACAGTAATTTGAACACTGAAGCTTTCTTT.

The DNA of the CDR3 is TGTGCCTGGAGTAGCGGGGTAGGCTACACCTTC. This encodes CAWSSGVGYTF. The chain employs TRBV30 and TRBJ1-2; no reliable D call. Trimming cost V 2 bases and J 8 bases, with 9 bases left between them. CDR3 length: 11 amino acids. Per germline, CDR1 GTSNPN and CDR2 SVGIG (reference sequence).

V usage is TRBV6-6 and J usage is TRBJ1-2; TRBD1 matches 8 bases. CDR1 and CDR2 from the germline V gene are MNHNY and SVGAGI (reference sequence). This CDR3 has 13 residues. V gave up 4 bases and J gave up 8 bases; unmatched junction bases: 6. For the CDR3, the DNA is TGTGCCAGCAGTTCTGGACAGGGACGAGGCTACACCTTC. Translating gives CASSSGQGRGYTF.

In its sample, this clone was seen a few times. The chain couples TRBV2 to TRBJ1-1; the D is unclear. Deletions cut 0 bases from V and 5 bases from J, with 16 bases between. Looked up from germline, CDR1 is SNHLY and CDR2 is FYNNEI. The CDR3 is made up of 16 amino acids. The DNA for the CDR3 is TGTGCCAGCAGTGAAGCGCTTATAGGATGGAGGACTGAAGCTTTCTTT. Its translation is CASSEALIGWRTEAFF.

The chain links TRBV5-4 to TRBJ1-1, with 8 bases aligning to TRBD1. The germline gives CDR1 SGHNT, CDR2 YYREEE (reference sequence). The trim removed 1 base at V and 0 bases at J, leaving 2 bases unmatched. CDR3 length: 15 residues. CDR3 sequence (DNA): TGTGCCAGCAGCTTGCAGGGGGCCCTGAACACTGAAGCTTTCTTT. Translation: CASSLQGALNTEAFF.

J is TRBJ1-5 and V is TRBV25-1, with 8 positions matching TRBD1. The junction had 7 bases not matched to a gene; V was cut back by 4 bases and J by 5 bases. The CDR3 consists of 15 residues. Germline assignment: CDR1 MGHDK and CDR2 SYGVNS. The CDR3 sequence: CASSGATGDHQPQHF. DNA for the CDR3: TGTGCCAGCAGTGGGGCGACAGGGGATCATCAGCCCCAGCATTTT.

V gene TRBV18 combines with J gene TRBJ1-4; the D gene is possibly TRBD1 (6 bases). V was pared by 3 bases and J by 7 bases, with 15 bases between. The germline CDR1 and CDR2 sequences are KGHSH and LQKENI. The CDR3 is 15 amino acids. The chain's CDR3 is CASSPQRGKGEKLFF. The CDR3 DNA follows: TGTGCCAGCTCACCTCAGAGGGGGAAAGGTGAAAAACTGTTTTTT.